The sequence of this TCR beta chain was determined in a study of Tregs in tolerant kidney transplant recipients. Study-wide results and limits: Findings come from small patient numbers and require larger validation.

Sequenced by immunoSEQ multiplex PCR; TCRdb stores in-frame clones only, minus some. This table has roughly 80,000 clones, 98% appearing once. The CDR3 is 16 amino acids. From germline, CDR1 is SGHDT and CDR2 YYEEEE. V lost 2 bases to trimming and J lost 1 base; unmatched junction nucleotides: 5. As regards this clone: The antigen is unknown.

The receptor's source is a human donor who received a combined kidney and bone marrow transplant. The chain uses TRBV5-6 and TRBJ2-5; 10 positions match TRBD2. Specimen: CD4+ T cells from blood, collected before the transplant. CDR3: CASSLGLAAVQETQYF. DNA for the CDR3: TGTGCCAGCAGCTTAGGACTAGCGGCCGTCCAAGAGACCCAGTACTTC.